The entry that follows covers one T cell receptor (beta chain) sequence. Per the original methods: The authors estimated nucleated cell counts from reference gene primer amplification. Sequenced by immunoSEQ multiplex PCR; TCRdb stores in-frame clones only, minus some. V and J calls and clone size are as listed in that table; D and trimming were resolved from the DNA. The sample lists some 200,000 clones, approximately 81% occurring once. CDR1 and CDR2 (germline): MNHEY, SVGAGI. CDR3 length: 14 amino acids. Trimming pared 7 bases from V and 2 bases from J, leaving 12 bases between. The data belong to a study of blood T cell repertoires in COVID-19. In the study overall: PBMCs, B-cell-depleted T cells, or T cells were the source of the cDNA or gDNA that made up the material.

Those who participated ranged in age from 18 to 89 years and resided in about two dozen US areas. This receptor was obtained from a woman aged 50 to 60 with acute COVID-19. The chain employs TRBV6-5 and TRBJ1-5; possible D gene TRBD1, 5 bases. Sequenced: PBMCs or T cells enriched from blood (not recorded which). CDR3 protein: CASIFAGRNQPQHF. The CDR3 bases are TGTGCCAGCATTTTTGCGGGGCGCAATCAGCCCCAGCATTTT.